The T cell receptor (beta chain) under discussion was sequenced for a study of cytomegalovirus exposure and HLA in healthy donors. Nominally healthy donors provided the samples, though records likely missed some immune exposures. The germline CDR1 and CDR2 sequences are SGHRS and YFSETQ. V shed 0 bases and J 7 bases; nucleotides not matched to a gene: 7. The CDR3 consists of 15 residues. 13 Jbeta primers and 60 Vbeta primers were used for the PCR. Only in-frame clones appear in the TCRdb table, and some are missing; sequencing was by immunoSEQ multiplex PCR. The sample lists approximately 160,000 clones; more than 80% were seen once. Study-wide points: Per a prior analysis, the majority of TCR beta V segments were productive roughly 87% or roughly 30% of the time.

To note about this clone: Its antigen is as yet unknown.

The rearrangement uses TRBV5-1 and TRBJ2-7; 10 bases are a match to TRBD1. The receptor comes from a woman between 18 and 30 years old in good health and CMV-seronegative. The material sequenced was PBMCs. The DNA for the CDR3 is TGCGCCAGCAGCTTGGGTAGACAGGGGGCTGGGGAGCAGTACTTC. This codes for CASSLGRQGAGEQYF.